This T cell receptor beta chain is from a study of blood T cell repertoires in COVID-19. The CDR3 loop spans 13 amino acids. Germline CDR1 SGDLS, CDR2 YYNGEE. V gave up 0 bases and J gave up 4 bases, with 5 bases separating them. Method: immunoSEQ multiplex PCR; TCRdb's copy keeps in-frame clones and lacks some. The sample has about 320,000 clones; more than 75% are singletons. V and J are TRBV9 and TRBJ1-5; D ambiguous. Sequencing was performed on peripheral blood. The source is a woman aged 50 to 60 with acute or convalescent COVID-19. The CDR3: CASSVGENQPQHF. CDR3 sequence (DNA): TGTGCCAGCAGCGTAGGGGAGAATCAGCCCCAGCATTTT.